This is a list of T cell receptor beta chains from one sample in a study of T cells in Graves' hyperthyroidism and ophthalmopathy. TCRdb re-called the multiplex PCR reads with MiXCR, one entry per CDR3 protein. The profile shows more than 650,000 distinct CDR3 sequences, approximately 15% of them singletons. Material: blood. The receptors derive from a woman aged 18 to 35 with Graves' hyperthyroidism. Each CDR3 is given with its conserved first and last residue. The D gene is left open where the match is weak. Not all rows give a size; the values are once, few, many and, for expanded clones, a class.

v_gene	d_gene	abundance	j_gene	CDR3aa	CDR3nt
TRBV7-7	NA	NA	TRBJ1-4	CASSPLGEEGEKLFF	TGTGCTAGCAGCCCCCTAGGGGAGGAGGGTGAAAAACTGTTTTTT
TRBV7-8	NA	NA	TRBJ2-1	CASKTDGGGLPHNEQFF	TGTGCCAGCAAAACAGACGGAGGTGGGCTACCCCACAATGAGCAGTTCTTC
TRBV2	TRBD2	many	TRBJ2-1	CASSGRGLAGNEQFF	TGTGCCAGCAGTGGAAGGGGACTAGCGGGCAATGAGCAGTTCTTC
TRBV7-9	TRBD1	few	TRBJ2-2	CAGASGQGYTGELFF	TGTGCCGGCGCATCGGGACAGGGCTACACCGGGGAGCTGTTTTTT
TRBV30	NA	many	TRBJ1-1	CAWSVIRTNTEAFF	TGTGCCTGGAGTGTAATTCGGACGAACACTGAAGCTTTCTTT
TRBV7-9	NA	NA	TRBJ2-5	CASSTALRNQETQYF	TGTGCCAGCAGCACCGCCCTCCGGAACCAAGAGACCCAGTACTTC
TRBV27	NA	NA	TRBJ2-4	CASSYSTGDAQNIQYF	TGTGCCAGCAGTTACTCTACGGGGGATGCCCAAAACATTCAGTACTTC
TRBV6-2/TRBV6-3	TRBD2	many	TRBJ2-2	CASSYSPTSGSTNTGELFF	TGTGCCAGCAGTTACTCGCCGACTAGCGGGAGTACGAACACCGGGGAGCTGTTTTTT
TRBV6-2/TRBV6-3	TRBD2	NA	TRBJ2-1	CASSWTSGKMGNEQFF	TGTGCCAGCAGCTGGACTAGCGGGAAAATGGGGAATGAGCAGTTCTTC
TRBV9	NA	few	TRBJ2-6	CASSPQGPPSYVLTF	TGTGCCAGCAGCCCACAGGGACCACCGTCTTACGTCCTGACTTTC
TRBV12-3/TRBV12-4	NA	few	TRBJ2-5	CASSYVEPTQYF	TGTGCCAGCAGTTACGTGGAGCCGACCCAGTACTTC
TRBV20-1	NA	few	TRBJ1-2	CSARQPGYCTF	TGCAGTGCTAGACAGCCCGGGTACTGCACCTTC
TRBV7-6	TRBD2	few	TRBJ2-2	CASSQRGGGGTGELFF	TGTGCCAGCAGCCAGCGGGGCGGAGGTGGGACCGGGGAGCTGTTTTTT
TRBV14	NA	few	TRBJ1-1	CASRRMGEGTEAFF	TGTGCCAGCAGGAGAATGGGGGAGGGCACTGAAGCTTTCTTT
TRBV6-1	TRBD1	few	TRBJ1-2	CATQLARGPYGYTF	TGTGCCACTCAGTTAGCGAGGGGGCCCTATGGCTACACCTTC
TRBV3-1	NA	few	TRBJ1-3	CASSTDTLSGNTIYF	TGTGCCAGCAGCACAGACACTCTCTCTGGAAACACCATATATTTT
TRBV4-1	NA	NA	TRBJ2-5	CAELVGAALETQYF	TGCGCCGAGCTTGTTGGAGCGGCCTTGGAGACCCAGTACTTC
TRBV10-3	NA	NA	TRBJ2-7	CAISWTGTSEQYF	TGTGCCATCAGCTGGACCGGGACCTCCGAGCAGTACTTC
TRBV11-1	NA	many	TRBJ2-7	CASSTSEGYEQYF	TGTGCCAGCAGCACCTCAGAGGGTTACGAGCAGTACTTC
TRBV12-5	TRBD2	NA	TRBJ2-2	CASGWTTTSGIHRELFF	TGTGCTAGTGGTTGGACCACCACTAGCGGGATACACCGGGAGCTGTTTTTT
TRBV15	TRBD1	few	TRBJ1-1	CATSRDATGAITEAFF	TGTGCCACCAGCAGAGATGCGACAGGGGCGATCACTGAAGCTTTCTTT
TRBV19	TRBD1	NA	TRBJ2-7	CASRSDRGGQYF	TGTGCCAGTAGATCGGACAGGGGCGGGCAGTACTTC
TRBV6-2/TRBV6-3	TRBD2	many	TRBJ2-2	CASSYSIAGAAGELFF	TGTGCCAGCAGTTACTCGATAGCGGGAGCGGCCGGGGAGCTGTTTTTT
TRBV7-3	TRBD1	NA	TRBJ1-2	CASSLTGQSNYGYTF	TGTGCCAGCAGCTTAACGGGACAGTCTAACTATGGCTACACCTTC
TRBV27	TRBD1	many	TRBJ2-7	CASSGWTGPHEQYF	TGTGCCAGCAGTGGGTGGACAGGGCCCCACGAGCAGTACTTC
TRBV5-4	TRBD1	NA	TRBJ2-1	CASATRTGDDEQFF	TGTGCCAGCGCTACACGGACAGGGGACGATGAGCAGTTCTTC
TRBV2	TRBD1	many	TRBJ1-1	CASSVGQGTMNTEAFF	TGTGCCAGCAGTGTCGGACAGGGGACTATGAACACTGAAGCTTTCTTT
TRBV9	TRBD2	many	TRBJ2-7	CASSVGGTTTAYEQYF	TGTGCCAGCAGCGTAGGGGGGACTACAACAGCCTACGAGCAGTACTTC
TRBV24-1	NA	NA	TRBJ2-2	CATSDWKRSNTGELFF	TGTGCCACCAGTGATTGGAAAAGGTCGAACACCGGGGAGCTGTTTTTT
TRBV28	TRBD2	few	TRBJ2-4	CASSGLAGVGIQYF	TGTGCCAGCAGTGGACTAGCGGGAGTCGGCATTCAGTACTTC
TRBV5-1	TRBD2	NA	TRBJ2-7	CASSSQRGDEQYF	TGCGCCAGCAGCTCGCAACGGGGGGACGAGCAGTACTTC
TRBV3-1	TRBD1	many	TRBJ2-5	CASSQGTGASETQYF	TGTGCCAGCAGCCAAGGTACAGGGGCGAGTGAGACCCAGTACTTC
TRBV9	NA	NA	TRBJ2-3	CASSVRESPDTQYF	TGTGCCAGCAGCGTGAGGGAATCACCAGATACGCAGTATTTT